This T cell receptor beta chain was recorded in a study of lymphopenia after photon versus proton radiotherapy. Notes on this clone: Its antigen remains unknown.

The CDR3 runs 15 residues. V gave up 1 base and J gave up 5 bases, with 14 bases separating them. Germline V gives CDR1 SGHTA, CDR2 FQGNSA. Study-wide points: Better survival with proton therapy was suggested as possible, not demonstrated. Post-nadir diversity loss with photons came from oligoclonal expansion, particularly CD8+ Temra cells. Under photons, naive T cells and diversity fell while effector/memory populations rose.

Clones were read by immunoSEQ multiplex PCR, and TCRdb kept only the in-frame ones, dropping some. Counted here are roughly 30,000 clones, roughly 86% occurring once; the ten biggest clones make up 45% to 50%. Specimen: peripheral blood, collected from a patient treated with proton-based radiotherapy. This TCR came from a woman aged 55-70 years with cholangiocarcinoma. Some clones in this sample may be carry-over from other donors' samples. V gene TRBV7-2 combines with J gene TRBJ2-5; no firm D call. CDR3 DNA: TGTGCCAGCAGCTTAGTTTCCCTCCCGGTGGAGACCCAGTACTTC. This sequence encodes CASSLVSLPVETQYF.